This TCR beta chain was retrieved from a study of T cells expressing NK-cell markers. Using the 5' RACE reads, TCRdb records one entry per CDR3 protein without DNA. The listing contains approximately 440,000 distinct CDR3 sequences. The CDR3 is 17 residues long. Germline loops: CDR1 KGHSH, CDR2 LQKENI. The sequencing input was blood T cells: a sorted CD56 or NKG2C T cell subset, CD4+ or CD8+ T cells, or bulk PBMC T cells (not recorded which). This TCR derives from a woman aged 50 to 60 in good health. V is TRBV18 and J is TRBJ1-1; with no DNA, the TCRdb D assignment of TRBD1 cannot be verified. CDR3 sequence reads: CASSPDSFRDRGTEAFF.